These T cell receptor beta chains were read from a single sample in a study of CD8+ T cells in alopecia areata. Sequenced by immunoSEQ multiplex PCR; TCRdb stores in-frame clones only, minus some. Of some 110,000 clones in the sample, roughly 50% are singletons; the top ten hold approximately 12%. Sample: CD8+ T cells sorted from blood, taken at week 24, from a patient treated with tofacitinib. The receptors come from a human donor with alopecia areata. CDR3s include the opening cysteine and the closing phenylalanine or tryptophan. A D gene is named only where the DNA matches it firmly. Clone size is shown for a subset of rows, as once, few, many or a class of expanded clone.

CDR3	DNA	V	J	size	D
CAIRPRGWYEQYF	TGTGCCATCAGGCCCAGGGGGTGGTACGAGCAGTACTTC	TRBV10-3	TRBJ2-7	few	TRBD1
CASSLASTGGEQYF	TGTGCCAGCAGCTTAGCGAGTACAGGGGGCGAGCAGTACTTC	TRBV7-9	TRBJ2-7	many	TRBD1
CASSYSIGYEQYF	TGTGCCAGCAGTTACTCGATAGGCTACGAGCAGTACTTC	TRBV6-6	TRBJ2-7	few	NA
CASIAQGESGELFF	TGTGCCAGTATCGCTCAGGGTGAGAGCGGGGAGCTGTTTTTT	TRBV19	TRBJ2-2	NA	NA
CASSSMGNTEAFF	TGTGCCAGCAGCTCGATGGGGAACACTGAAGCTTTCTTT	TRBV5-4	TRBJ1-1	NA	NA
CSVKTGAYGYTF	TGCAGCGTGAAGACAGGGGCCTATGGCTACACCTTC	TRBV29-1	TRBJ1-2	NA	TRBD1
CASSPIGGRAVGHGYTF	TGTGCCAGTAGCCCCATAGGCGGCAGGGCGGTTGGTCATGGCTACACCTTC	TRBV19	TRBJ1-2	many	NA
CASGGTGPYEQYF	TGTGCCAGCGGTGGGACAGGACCCTACGAGCAGTACTTC	TRBV6-1	TRBJ2-7	NA	TRBD1
CATSRLGGDYEQYF	TGTGCCACCAGCAGACTTGGCGGGGACTACGAGCAGTACTTC	TRBV15	TRBJ2-7	NA	NA
CATNRVDYNEQFF	TGTGCCACGAACAGGGTGGACTACAATGAGCAGTTCTTC	TRBV15	TRBJ2-1	once	NA
CASSDDPYYGYTF	TGTGCCAGCAGTGACGACCCCTACTATGGCTACACCTTC	TRBV6-4	TRBJ1-2	NA	NA
CASSQETVFLEDNSPLHF	TGCGCCAGCAGCCAGGAAACGGTCTTTCTCGAGGATAATTCACCCCTCCACTTT	TRBV4-3	TRBJ1-6	NA	NA
CASSLLWGRMNTEAFF	TGTGCCAGCAGCTTGCTGTGGGGCCGGATGAACACTGAAGCTTTCTTT	TRBV5-6	TRBJ1-1	once	NA
CASSHQGGGYNSPLHF	TGTGCCAGCAGCCACCAAGGAGGGGGCTATAATTCACCCCTCCACTTT	TRBV14	TRBJ1-6	NA	NA
CASSGETDFNYGYTF	TGTGCCAGCAGCGGGGAGACAGACTTCAACTATGGCTACACCTTC	TRBV9	TRBJ1-2	NA	NA
CASSYSTSDGYTF	TGTGCCAGCAGTTACTCGACGAGTGACGGCTACACCTTC	TRBV6-5	TRBJ1-2	NA	NA
CASSPGGGFYGYTF	TGTGCCAGCAGCCCAGGAGGGGGCTTCTATGGCTACACCTTC	TRBV13	TRBJ1-2	NA	TRBD1
CASSINPSYGYTF	TGTGCCAGCAGTATAAACCCCAGCTATGGCTACACCTTC	TRBV2	TRBJ1-2	NA	NA
CASSYWGSGAQETQYF	TGCGCCAGCAGCTATTGGGGGAGTGGTGCCCAAGAGACCCAGTACTTC	TRBV5-1	TRBJ2-5	once	NA
CSVDPGTGGPPVQYF	TGCAGCGTCGACCCGGGGACAGGGGGTCCTCCGGTGCAGTACTTC	TRBV29-1	TRBJ2-7	NA	TRBD1
CASNAQGLAQETQYF	TGTGCCAGCAACGCTCAAGGACTAGCGCAAGAGACCCAGTACTTC	TRBV5-8	TRBJ2-5	NA	TRBD2
CASSYSSGSGPTEAFF	TGTGCCAGCAGTTACTCGTCGGGTTCAGGGCCCACTGAAGCTTTCTTT	TRBV6-5	TRBJ1-1	NA	NA
CSVEVPLEQSYYGYTF	TGCAGCGTTGAAGTCCCTCTGGAGCAGTCCTACTATGGCTACACCTTC	TRBV29-1	TRBJ1-2	NA	NA
CASSLGGANVLTF	TGTGCCAGCAGCTTAGGTGGCGCCAACGTCCTGACTTTC	TRBV11-2	TRBJ2-6	few	NA
CASSAFIGFDQPQHF	TGCGCCAGCAGTGCATTCATCGGGTTCGATCAGCCCCAGCATTTT	TRBV10-2	TRBJ1-5	few	NA
CASSLLTGVGTDTQYF	TGTGCCAGCAGTTTATTGACAGGGGTGGGAACAGATACGCAGTATTTT	TRBV27	TRBJ2-3	NA	TRBD1
CASSLGQTNQPQHF	TGTGCCAGCAGTCTCGGACAGACGAATCAGCCCCAGCATTTT	TRBV28	TRBJ1-5	NA	NA
CASSLGSGPIINEQFF	TGCGCCAGCAGCCTAGGTTCGGGCCCTATTATTAATGAGCAGTTCTTC	TRBV5-1	TRBJ2-1	NA	NA
CASSLRGYTEAFF	TGCGCCAGCAGCTTGCGGGGTTACACTGAAGCTTTCTTT	TRBV5-1	TRBJ1-1	NA	NA
CASRTGGPTYNEQFF	TGCGCCAGCAGGACAGGGGGCCCTACTTACAATGAGCAGTTCTTC	TRBV10-2	TRBJ2-1	NA	TRBD1
CSSQEGAGYGYTF	TGCAGCTCCCAAGAGGGGGCAGGCTATGGCTACACCTTC	TRBV29-1	TRBJ1-2	NA	TRBD1
CASSLIVGASYEQYF	TGTGCCAGCAGCTTAATAGTCGGAGCCAGCTACGAGCAGTACTTC	TRBV13	TRBJ2-7	few	NA
CATQLVARGNEQFF	TGTGCCACTCAGTTAGTTGCCAGGGGCAATGAGCAGTTCTTC	TRBV6-5	TRBJ2-1	few	NA
CASSLSFQETQYF	TGTGCCAGCAGTTTATCATTCCAAGAGACCCAGTACTTC	TRBV27	TRBJ2-5	NA	NA
CASRTAQYF	TGTGCCAGCCGGACAGCCCAGTACTTC	TRBV9	TRBJ2-7	NA	NA
CAHRPSIESTDTQYF	TGTGCCCATCGACCATCCATAGAGAGCACAGATACGCAGTATTTT	TRBV10-3	TRBJ2-3	few	NA